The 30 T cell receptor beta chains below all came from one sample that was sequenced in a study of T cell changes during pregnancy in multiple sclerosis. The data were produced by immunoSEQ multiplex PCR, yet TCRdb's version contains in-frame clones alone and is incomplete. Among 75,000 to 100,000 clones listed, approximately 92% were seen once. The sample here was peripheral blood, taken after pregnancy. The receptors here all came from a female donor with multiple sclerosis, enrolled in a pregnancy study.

As DNA, the CDR3 is TGTGCCAGCAGTCTACGGGACAGGCATGGCTACACCTTC. Residues: CASSLRDRHGYTF. V usage is TRBV6-5 and J usage is TRBJ1-2; TRBD1 aligns across 8 bases. Germline V lookup: CDR1 MNHEY, CDR2 SVGAGI. V lost 5 bases to trimming and J lost 6 bases; unmatched junction nucleotides: 5. The CDR3 runs 13 residues.

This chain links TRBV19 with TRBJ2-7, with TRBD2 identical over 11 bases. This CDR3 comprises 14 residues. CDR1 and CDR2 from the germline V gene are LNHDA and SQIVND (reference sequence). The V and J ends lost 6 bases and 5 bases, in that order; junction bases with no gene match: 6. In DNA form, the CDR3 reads TGTGCCAGTAGAAAGACTAGCGGGAAGAACGAGCAGTACTTC. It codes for CASRKTSGKNEQYF.

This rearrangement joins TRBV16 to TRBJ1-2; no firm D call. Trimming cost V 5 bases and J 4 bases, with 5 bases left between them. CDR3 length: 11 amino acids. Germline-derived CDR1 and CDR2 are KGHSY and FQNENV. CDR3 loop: CASSSSYGYTF. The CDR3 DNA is TGTGCCAGCAGCTCCAGCTATGGCTACACCTTC.

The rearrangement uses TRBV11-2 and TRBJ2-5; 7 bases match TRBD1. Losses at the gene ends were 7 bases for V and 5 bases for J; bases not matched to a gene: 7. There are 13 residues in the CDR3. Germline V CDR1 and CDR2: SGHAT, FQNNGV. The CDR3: CASTPGQTETQYF. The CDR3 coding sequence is TGTGCCAGCACCCCGGGACAGACGGAGACCCAGTACTTC.

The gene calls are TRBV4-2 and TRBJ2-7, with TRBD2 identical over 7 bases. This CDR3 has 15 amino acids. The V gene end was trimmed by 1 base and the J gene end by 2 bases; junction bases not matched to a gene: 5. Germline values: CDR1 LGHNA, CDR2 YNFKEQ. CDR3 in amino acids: CASSQVLAEPYEQYF. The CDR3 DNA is TGTGCCAGCAGCCAAGTCCTAGCGGAGCCCTACGAGCAGTACTTC.

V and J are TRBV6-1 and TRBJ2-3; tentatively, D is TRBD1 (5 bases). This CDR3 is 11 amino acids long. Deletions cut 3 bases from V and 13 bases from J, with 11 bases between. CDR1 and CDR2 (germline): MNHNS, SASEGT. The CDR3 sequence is CASSDGHSEYF. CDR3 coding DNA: TGTGCCAGCAGTGACGGACACTCGGAGTATTTT.

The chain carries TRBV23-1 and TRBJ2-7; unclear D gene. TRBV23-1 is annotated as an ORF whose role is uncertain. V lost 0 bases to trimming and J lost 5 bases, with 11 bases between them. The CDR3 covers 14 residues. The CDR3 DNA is TGCGCCAGCAGTCAATCGAAGGCAGAGGACGAGCAGTACTTC. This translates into CASSQSKAEDEQYF.

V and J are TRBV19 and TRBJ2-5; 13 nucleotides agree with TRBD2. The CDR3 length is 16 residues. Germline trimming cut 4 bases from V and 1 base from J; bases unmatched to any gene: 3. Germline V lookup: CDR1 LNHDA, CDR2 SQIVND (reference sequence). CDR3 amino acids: CASSRRLAGGQETQYF. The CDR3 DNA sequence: TGTGCCAGTAGTAGAAGACTAGCGGGGGGCCAAGAGACCCAGTACTTC. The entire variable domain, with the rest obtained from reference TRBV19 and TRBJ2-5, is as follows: DGGITQSPKYLFRKEGQNVTLSCEQNLNHDAMYWYRQDPGQGLRLIYYSQIVNDFQKGDIAEGYSVSREKKESFPLTVTSAQKNPTAFYLCASSRRLAGGQETQYFGPGTRLLVL.

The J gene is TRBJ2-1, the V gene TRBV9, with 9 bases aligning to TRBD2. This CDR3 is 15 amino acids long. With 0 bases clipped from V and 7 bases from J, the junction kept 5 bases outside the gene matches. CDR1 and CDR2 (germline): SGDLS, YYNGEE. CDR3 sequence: CASSVGLAEGNEQFF. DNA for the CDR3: TGTGCCAGCAGCGTAGGACTAGCGGAGGGGAATGAGCAGTTCTTC.

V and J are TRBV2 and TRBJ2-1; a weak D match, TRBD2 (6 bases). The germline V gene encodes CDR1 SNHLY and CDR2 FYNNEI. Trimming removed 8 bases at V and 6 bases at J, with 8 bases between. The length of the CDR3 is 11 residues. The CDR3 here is CASLGGNEQFF. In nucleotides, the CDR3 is TGTGCCAGCCTCGGGGGCAATGAGCAGTTCTTC.

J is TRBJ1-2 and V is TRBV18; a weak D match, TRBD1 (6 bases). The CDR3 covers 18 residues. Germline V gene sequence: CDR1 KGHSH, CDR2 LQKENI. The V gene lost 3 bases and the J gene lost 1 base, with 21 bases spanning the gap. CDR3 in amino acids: CASSPPGGGTTLNYGYTF. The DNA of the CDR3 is TGTGCCAGCTCACCCCCCGGCGGGGGCACTACCCTTAACTATGGCTACACCTTC.

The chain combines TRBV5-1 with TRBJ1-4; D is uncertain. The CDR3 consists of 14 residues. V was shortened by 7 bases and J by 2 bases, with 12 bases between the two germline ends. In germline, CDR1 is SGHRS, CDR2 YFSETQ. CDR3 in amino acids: CASALGRTNEKLFF. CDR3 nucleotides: TGCGCCAGCGCCTTAGGGAGGACTAATGAAAAACTGTTTTTT. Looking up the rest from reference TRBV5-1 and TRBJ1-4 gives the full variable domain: KAGVTQTPRYLIKTRGQQVTLSCSPISGHRSVSWYQQTPGQGLQFLFEYFSETQRNKGNFPGRFSGRQFSNSRSEMNVSTLELGDSALYLCASALGRTNEKLFFGSGTQLSVL.

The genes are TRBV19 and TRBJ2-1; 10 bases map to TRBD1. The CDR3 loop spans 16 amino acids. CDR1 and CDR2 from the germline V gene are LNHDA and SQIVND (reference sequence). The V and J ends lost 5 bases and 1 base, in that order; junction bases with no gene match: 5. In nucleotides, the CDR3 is TGTGCCAGTAGTGTCCGACAGGGGGCTTCCTACAATGAGCAGTTCTTC. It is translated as CASSVRQGASYNEQFF.

The CDR3 reads CASSPSSYNEQFF. In nucleotides, the CDR3 is TGTGCCAGCAGCCCGAGCTCCTACAATGAGCAGTTCTTC. The chain uses TRBV9 and TRBJ2-1; the D is unclear. The CDR3 covers 13 residues. CDR1 is SGDLS, CDR2 YYNGEE, per germline. V was pared by 4 bases and J by 0 bases, with 5 bases between. Combining the CDR3 with reference TRBV9 and TRBJ2-1 gives the whole variable domain DSGVTQTPKHLITATGQRVTLRCSPRSGDLSVYWYQQSLDQGLQFLIQYYNGEERAKGNILERFSAQQFPDLHSELNLSSLELGDSALYFCASSPSSYNEQFFGPGTRLTVL.

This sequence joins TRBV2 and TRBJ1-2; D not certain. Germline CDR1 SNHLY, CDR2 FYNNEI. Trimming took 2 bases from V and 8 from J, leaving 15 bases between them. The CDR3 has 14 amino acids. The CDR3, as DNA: TGTGCCAGCAGTGAAAACAGCTATCTATGGGGCTACACCTTC. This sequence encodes CASSENSYLWGYTF.

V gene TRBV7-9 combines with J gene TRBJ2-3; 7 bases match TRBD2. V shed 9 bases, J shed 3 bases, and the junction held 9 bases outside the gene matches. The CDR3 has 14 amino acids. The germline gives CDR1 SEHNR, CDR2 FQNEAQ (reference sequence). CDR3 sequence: CASTHGGSTDTQYF. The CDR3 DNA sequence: TGTGCCAGTACCCATGGCGGGAGTACAGATACGCAGTATTTT.

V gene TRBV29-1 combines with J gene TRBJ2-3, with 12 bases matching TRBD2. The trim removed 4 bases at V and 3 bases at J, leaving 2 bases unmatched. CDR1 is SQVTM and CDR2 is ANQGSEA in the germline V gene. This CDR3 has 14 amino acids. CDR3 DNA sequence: TGCAGCGTTGCGACTAGCGGGAGAACAGATACGCAGTATTTT. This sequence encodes CSVATSGRTDTQYF.

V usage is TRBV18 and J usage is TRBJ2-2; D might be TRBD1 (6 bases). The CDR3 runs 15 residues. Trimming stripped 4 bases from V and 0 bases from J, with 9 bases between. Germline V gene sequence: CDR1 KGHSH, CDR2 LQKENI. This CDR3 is CASSRQGPNTGELFF. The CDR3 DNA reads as TGTGCCAGCTCACGCCAGGGGCCGAACACCGGGGAGCTGTTTTTT.

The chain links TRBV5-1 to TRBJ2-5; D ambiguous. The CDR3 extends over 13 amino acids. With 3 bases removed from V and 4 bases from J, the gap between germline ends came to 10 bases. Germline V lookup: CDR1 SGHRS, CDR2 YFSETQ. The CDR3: CASSSPPGETQYF. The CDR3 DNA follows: TGCGCCAGCAGCTCCCCCCCGGGAGAGACCCAGTACTTC. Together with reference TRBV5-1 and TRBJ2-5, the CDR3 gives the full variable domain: KAGVTQTPRYLIKTRGQQVTLSCSPISGHRSVSWYQQTPGQGLQFLFEYFSETQRNKGNFPGRFSGRQFSNSRSEMNVSTLELGDSALYLCASSSPPGETQYFGPGTRLLVL.

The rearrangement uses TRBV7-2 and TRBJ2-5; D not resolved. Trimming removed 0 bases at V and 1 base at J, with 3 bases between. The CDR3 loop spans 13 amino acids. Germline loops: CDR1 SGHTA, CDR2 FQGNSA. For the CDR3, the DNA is TGTGCCAGCAGCTTAGCAGCCCAAGAGACCCAGTACTTC. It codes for CASSLAAQETQYF.

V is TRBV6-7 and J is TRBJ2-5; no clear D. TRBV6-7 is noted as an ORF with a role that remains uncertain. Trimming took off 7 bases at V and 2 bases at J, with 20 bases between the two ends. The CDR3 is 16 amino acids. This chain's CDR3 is CASMGYEASRQETQYF. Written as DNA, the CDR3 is TGTGCCAGCATGGGCTACGAAGCTTCACGACAAGAGACCCAGTACTTC.

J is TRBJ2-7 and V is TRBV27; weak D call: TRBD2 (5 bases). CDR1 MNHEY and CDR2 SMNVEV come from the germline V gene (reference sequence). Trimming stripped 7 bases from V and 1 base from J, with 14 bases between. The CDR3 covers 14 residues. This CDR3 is CASTNGGPSYEQYF. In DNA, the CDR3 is TGTGCCAGCACTAACGGAGGACCGTCCTACGAGCAGTACTTC.

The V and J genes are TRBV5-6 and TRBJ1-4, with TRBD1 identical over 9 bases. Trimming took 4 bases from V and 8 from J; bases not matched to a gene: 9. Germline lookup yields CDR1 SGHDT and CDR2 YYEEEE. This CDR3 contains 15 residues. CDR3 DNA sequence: TGTGCCAGCAGCACCAAACAGGGGGCTCGGGAAAAACTGTTTTTT. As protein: CASSTKQGAREKLFF.

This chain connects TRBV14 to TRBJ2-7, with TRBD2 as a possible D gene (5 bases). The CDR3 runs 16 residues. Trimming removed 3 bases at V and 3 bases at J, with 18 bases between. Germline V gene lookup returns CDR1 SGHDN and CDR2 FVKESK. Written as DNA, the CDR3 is TGTGCCAGCAGCCACCTCATGGGAGCTGGGGACTACGAGCAGTACTTC. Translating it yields CASSHLMGAGDYEQYF.

The CDR3 sequence: CASQVSGSSYEQYF. The DNA for the CDR3 is TGTGCCAGTCAGGTTAGCGGTAGCTCCTACGAGCAGTACTTC. This rearrangement joins TRBV19 to TRBJ2-7; weak D call: TRBD2 (6 bases). The CDR3 runs 14 residues. Per the germline V gene, CDR1 is LNHDA and CDR2 is SQIVND (reference sequence). V gave up 8 bases and J gave up 0 bases, with 14 bases separating them.

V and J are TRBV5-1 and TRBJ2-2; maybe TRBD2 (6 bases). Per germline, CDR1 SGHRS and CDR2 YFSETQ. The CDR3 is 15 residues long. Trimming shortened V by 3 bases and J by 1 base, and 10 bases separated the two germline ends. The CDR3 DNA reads TGCGCCAGCAGCTCTAGCGTACTGAACACCGGGGAGCTGTTTTTT. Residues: CASSSSVLNTGELFF.

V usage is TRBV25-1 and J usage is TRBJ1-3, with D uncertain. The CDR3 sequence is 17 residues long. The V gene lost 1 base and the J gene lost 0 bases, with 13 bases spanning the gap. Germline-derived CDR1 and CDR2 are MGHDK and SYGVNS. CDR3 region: CASSESSGLSSGNTIYF. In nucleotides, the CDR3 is TGTGCCAGCAGTGAATCCTCGGGTCTCAGCTCTGGAAACACCATATATTTT.

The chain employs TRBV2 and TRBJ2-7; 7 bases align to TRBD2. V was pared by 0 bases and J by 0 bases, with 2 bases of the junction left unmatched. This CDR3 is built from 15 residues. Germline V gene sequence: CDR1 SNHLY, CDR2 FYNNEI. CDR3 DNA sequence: TGTGCCAGCAGTGAAGCGCTAGCGGCCTCCTACGAGCAGTACTTC. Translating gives CASSEALAASYEQYF.

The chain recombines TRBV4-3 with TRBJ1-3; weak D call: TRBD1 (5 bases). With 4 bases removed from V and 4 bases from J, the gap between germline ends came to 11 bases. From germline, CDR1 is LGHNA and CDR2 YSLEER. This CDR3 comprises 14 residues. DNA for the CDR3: TGCGCCAGCAGCCCTGACAGTACCGGAAACACCATATATTTT. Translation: CASSPDSTGNTIYF.

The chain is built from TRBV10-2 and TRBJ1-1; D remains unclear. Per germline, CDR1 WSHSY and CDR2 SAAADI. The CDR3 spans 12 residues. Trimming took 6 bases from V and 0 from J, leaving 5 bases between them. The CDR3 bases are TGCGCCAGCAGACAACTGAACACTGAAGCTTTCTTT. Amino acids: CASRQLNTEAFF.